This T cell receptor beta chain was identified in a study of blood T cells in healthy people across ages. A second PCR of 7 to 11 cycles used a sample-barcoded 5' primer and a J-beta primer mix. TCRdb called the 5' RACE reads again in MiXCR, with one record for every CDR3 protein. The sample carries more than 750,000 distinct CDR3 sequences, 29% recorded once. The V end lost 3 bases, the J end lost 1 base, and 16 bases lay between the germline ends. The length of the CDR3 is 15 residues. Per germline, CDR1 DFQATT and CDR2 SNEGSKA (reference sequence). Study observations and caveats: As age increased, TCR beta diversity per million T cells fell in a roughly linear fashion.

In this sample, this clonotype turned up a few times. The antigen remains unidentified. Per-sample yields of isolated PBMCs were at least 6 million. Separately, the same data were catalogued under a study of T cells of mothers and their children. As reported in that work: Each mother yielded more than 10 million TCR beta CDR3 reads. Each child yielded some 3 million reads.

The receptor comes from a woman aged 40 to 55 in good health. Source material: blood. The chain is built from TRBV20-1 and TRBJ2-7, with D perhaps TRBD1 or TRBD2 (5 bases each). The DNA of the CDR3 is TGCAGTGCTAGTGCATTGGGACGGCAGTCCTACGAGCAGTACTTC. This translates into CSASALGRQSYEQYF.